A single sample gave rise to the 32 T cell receptor beta chains below, sequenced in a study of post-analysis software for immune sequencing data. Their specific antigens are unknown. Study results and limitations: Compared with controls, patients had more of five TRBV segments, including TRBV5-6, TRBV5-1 and TRBV20-1.

Researchers reported that TCR beta cDNA libraries carried unique molecular identifiers. TCRdb reanalysed the PCR reads using MiXCR and keeps one entry per CDR3 protein. Of 650,000 to 850,000 distinct CDR3 sequences in the sample, roughly 50% were seen once. The sample consisted of blood. Every receptor here comes from a girl under 18 with multiple sclerosis.

The rearrangement links TRBV7-9 to TRBJ1-4, with a weak D call TRBD1 (5 bases). Germline values: CDR1 SEHNR, CDR2 FQNEAQ (reference sequence). Trimming pared 8 bases from V and 8 bases from J, leaving 15 bases between. The CDR3 spans 13 residues. CDR3 sequence reads: CASHWDVEEKLFF. DNA for the CDR3: TGTGCCAGCCACTGGGACGTGGAAGAAAAACTGTTTTTT.

In nucleotides, the CDR3 is TGTGCCACCAGCCCGGGACTGCCCTACGAGCAGTACTTC. Translation gives CATSPGLPYEQYF. V and J are TRBV15 and TRBJ2-7, with D possibly TRBD2 on 6 matching bases. The CDR3 is 13 residues long. Trimming cost V 5 bases and J 2 bases, with 10 bases left between them. Germline CDR1 is LNHNV and CDR2 is YYDKDF (reference sequence).

A few counts support this clonotype. The rearrangement uses TRBV5-6 and TRBJ2-7, with TRBD1 as a possible D gene (6 bases). The J call may be wrong; the DNA end is better matched by TRBJ2-5. The CDR3 contains 14 residues. Germline values: CDR1 SGHDT, CDR2 YYEEEE. This chain's CDR3 is CASSLAYRVETQYF. CDR3 DNA sequence: TGTGCCAGCAGCTTGGCGTACAGGGTCGAGACCCAGTACTTC.

This chain uses TRBV6-1 with TRBJ1-5, with D possibly being TRBD1 (5 bases). From germline, CDR1 is MNHNS and CDR2 SASEGT. Between the trimmed V and J ends, which lost 8 bases and 0 bases, there was a span of 14 bases. The CDR3 totals 15 residues. The CDR3 loop is CASHGTAYSNQPQHF. Here the CDR3 DNA reads TGTGCCAGCCATGGGACGGCTTATAGCAATCAGCCCCAGCATTTT.

The chain recombines TRBV28 with TRBJ2-3, with D unclear. V lost 3 bases to trimming and J lost 4 bases, with 11 bases between them. CDR1 MDHEN and CDR2 SYDVKM come from the germline V gene. The length of the CDR3 is 14 residues. The CDR3 spells CASSLGYSPDTQYF. CDR3 DNA sequence: TGTGCCAGCAGTTTGGGCTACAGCCCAGATACGCAGTATTTT.

This clonotype has more than one count but fewer than ten. The J gene is TRBJ2-7, the V gene TRBV10-3; TRBD2 is a possible D gene (5 bases). The CDR3 runs to 14 residues. Per germline, CDR1 ENHRY and CDR2 SYGVKD. The V and J ends lost 0 bases and 2 bases respectively, with 8 bases between them. The CDR3 protein is CAISESEGPYEQYF. The CDR3 region has the DNA TGTGCCATCAGTGAGTCTGAGGGCCCCTACGAGCAGTACTTC.

This clonotype has just a few counts. The rearrangement uses TRBV11-3 and TRBJ2-3; D perhaps matches TRBD2 (5 bases). Trimming pared 5 bases from V and 1 base from J, leaving 13 bases between. In germline, CDR1 is SGHNT, CDR2 YENEEA. This CDR3 comprises 15 residues. The CDR3 DNA reads as TGTGCCAGCAGCCCTAGCACCGCGGGCACAGATACGCAGTATTTT. It is translated as CASSPSTAGTDTQYF.

This clonotype occurred a few times. V gene TRBV7-2 combines with J gene TRBJ2-7; a possible D gene is TRBD1 (5 bases). Germline V gene data show CDR1 as SGHTA and CDR2 as FQGNSA. The CDR3 is 13 amino acids. The V end lost 5 bases, the J end lost 3 bases, and 11 bases lay between the germline ends. The CDR3 nucleotides read TGTGCCAGCAGCCCAGGGCGGATCTACGAGCAGTACTTC. It is translated as CASSPGRIYEQYF.

This clonotype was counted between two and nine times. The V gene is TRBV3-1, the J gene TRBJ1-2; D perhaps matches TRBD1 (5 bases). Germline V gene lookup returns CDR1 LGHDT and CDR2 YNNKEL (reference sequence). The CDR3 is 14 residues long. Trimming stripped 4 bases from V and 4 bases from J, with 13 bases between. CDR3 protein: CASSLSTELYGYTF. CDR3 coding DNA: TGTGCCAGCAGCCTCTCGACAGAGCTCTATGGCTACACCTTC.

This clonotype came up a few times. The chain joins TRBV20-1 to TRBJ2-3; D possibly corresponds to TRBD2 (5 bases). Germline V gene lookup returns CDR1 DFQATT and CDR2 SNEGSKA (reference sequence). The CDR3 has 16 residues. With 6 bases removed from V and 7 bases from J, the gap between germline ends came to 26 bases. The CDR3 spells CSAQIQRGGSEHTQYF. The CDR3 DNA reads TGCAGTGCCCAGATACAACGTGGAGGCAGCGAACATACGCAGTATTTT.

The V and J genes are TRBV20-1 and TRBJ2-1, with D unclear. This CDR3 is 13 amino acids long. Deletions cut 5 bases from V and 0 bases from J, with 8 bases between. The germline V gene encodes CDR1 DFQATT and CDR2 SNEGSKA (reference sequence). The CDR3 reads CSAWGYSYNEQFF. The CDR3 region has the DNA TGCAGTGCTTGGGGATACTCCTACAATGAGCAGTTCTTC.

This clonotype was seen only a few times. This rearrangement joins TRBV29-1 to TRBJ2-7, with 10 positions matching TRBD1. The V segment lost 4 bases and the J segment 2 bases; nucleotides outside the gene matches: 8. The V gene's germline CDR1 is SQVTM and CDR2 ANQGSEA. This CDR3 comprises 15 residues. CDR3 residues: CSVGEIDRGPYEQYF. CDR3 bases: TGCAGCGTTGGGGAGATAGACAGGGGGCCCTACGAGCAGTACTTC.

This clonotype showed up just a few times. V usage is TRBV27 and J usage is TRBJ1-1; D is perhaps TRBD1 (5 bases). This CDR3 spans 13 amino acids. CDR1 MNHEY and CDR2 SMNVEV come from the germline V gene (reference sequence). The ends were cut back, 5 bases at V and 8 bases at J, with 15 bases in the middle. This CDR3 reads CASSLYRQSEAFF. CDR3 coding DNA: TGTGCCAGCAGTCTTTACAGACAGTCGGAAGCTTTCTTT.

For this clonotype: One end of the junction fails to match germline, which may point to a read error. The chain is built from TRBV27 and TRBJ2-7; TRBD2 matches at 7 bases. The germline V gene encodes CDR1 MNHEY and CDR2 SMNVEV (reference sequence). The length of the CDR3 is 14 residues. CDR3 bases: TGTGCCAGCAGTCCTCTAGCGGCCTCCTACGAGCGGTACTTC. This codes for CASSPLAASYERYF.

In its sample, this clonotype was seen a few times. The genes are TRBV9 and TRBJ2-1, with D tentatively TRBD1 or TRBD2 (7 bases each). CDR3 length: 15 residues. Per the germline V gene, CDR1 is SGDLS and CDR2 is YYNGEE. Trimming pared 1 base from V and 8 bases from J, leaving 16 bases between. DNA of the CDR3: TGTGCCAGCAGCGTAAGCGGGACAGACGACGATGAGCAGTTCTTC. Its translation: CASSVSGTDDDEQFF.

This clonotype was detected a few times. The genes are TRBV20-1 and TRBJ2-3; tentatively, D is TRBD2 (6 bases). Germline V gene sequence: CDR1 DFQATT, CDR2 SNEGSKA (reference sequence). This CDR3 comprises 14 residues. The V end was cut by 3 bases, the J end by 0 bases, with 10 bases between. The CDR3 region is CSARGSGSTDTQYF. The CDR3 DNA reads TGCAGTGCTAGGGGTAGCGGTAGCACAGATACGCAGTATTTT.

The V gene is TRBV27, the J gene TRBJ2-7; no clear D gene. CDR1 is MNHEY, CDR2 SMNVEV, per germline (reference sequence). This CDR3 contains 15 residues. V shed 1 base and J shed 5 bases, with 15 bases lying between them. This chain's CDR3 is CASSLLGSARNEQYF. DNA of the CDR3: TGTGCCAGCAGTTTATTGGGGTCCGCTCGGAACGAGCAGTACTTC.

This clonotype has a handful of counts. This sequence joins TRBV7-3 and TRBJ2-1; tentative D call: TRBD2 (5 bases). This CDR3 comprises 16 residues. V dropped 4 bases and J dropped 5 bases, with 18 bases sitting between them. The germline gives CDR1 SGHTA, CDR2 FQGTGA. The CDR3 DNA reads TGTGCCAGCAGCTGGATTGGACGGGAACCTAACAATGAGCAGTTCTTC. Its protein product is CASSWIGREPNNEQFF. Drawing the rest from reference TRBV7-3 and TRBJ2-1, the complete variable domain is GAGVSQTPSNKVTEKGKYVELRCDPISGHTALYWYRQSLGQGPEFLIYFQGTGAADDSGLPNDRFFAVRPEGSVSTLKIQRTERGDSAVYLCASSWIGREPNNEQFFGPGTRLTVL.

This chain connects TRBV9 to TRBJ2-3; D is unclear. V shed 0 bases and J shed 2 bases, with 7 bases lying between them. Germline CDR1 is SGDLS and CDR2 is YYNGEE. The CDR3 has 14 residues. The CDR3 region has the DNA TGTGCCAGCAGCGTAGATGGAGCCACAGATACGCAGTATTTT. Amino acids: CASSVDGATDTQYF.

The chain is built from TRBV2 and TRBJ2-5; TRBD1 might be the D (6 bases). The V gene's germline CDR1 is SNHLY and CDR2 FYNNEI. The V gene lost 5 bases and the J gene lost 11 bases, with 18 bases spanning the gap. This CDR3 spans 13 amino acids. The CDR3 here is CASSLYGGDEQYF. In DNA, the CDR3 is TGTGCCAGCAGTCTGTATGGGGGCGATGAGCAGTACTTC.

The chain couples TRBV10-3 to TRBJ2-7; D perhaps matches TRBD1 (6 bases). This CDR3 spans 14 amino acids. V was shortened by 7 bases and J by 1 base, with 14 bases between the two germline ends. The V gene's germline CDR1 is ENHRY and CDR2 SYGVKD. The CDR3 nucleotides read TGTGCCATCATGGGGGCAGCGTCTTCCTACGAGCAGTACTTC. Translating it yields CAIMGAASSYEQYF.

The chain employs TRBV2 and TRBJ2-7, with D possibly TRBD1 on 5 matching bases. This CDR3 spans 14 amino acids. Germline loops: CDR1 SNHLY, CDR2 FYNNEI. Between the trimmed V and J ends, which lost 2 bases and 2 bases, there was a span of 10 bases. The DNA of the CDR3 is TGTGCCAGCAGTGAATCCGCAGGGCCCTACGAGCAGTACTTC. This sequence encodes CASSESAGPYEQYF.

This clonotype has ten or more counts. The junction does not match germline at one end; this may be a read error. The genes are TRBV5-1 and TRBJ2-6; 7 bases are shared with TRBD1. CDR1 and CDR2 from the germline V gene are SGHRS and YFSETQ. The CDR3 totals 15 residues. The CDR3 loop is CASSSTGAGANVLTF. CDR3 DNA sequence: TGTGCCAGCAGCTCCACAGGGGCAGGGGCCAACGTCCTGACTTTC.

The J gene is TRBJ1-2, the V gene TRBV12-3 or TRBV12-4; perhaps TRBD1 as D (6 bases). The CDR3 covers 16 residues. V was clipped by 2 bases and J by 7 bases, with 20 bases between them. The chain's CDR3 is CASSLSSRTGFGGYTF. In DNA, the CDR3 is TGTGCCAGCAGTTTATCGTCCCGCACAGGGTTCGGTGGCTACACCTTC.

The V gene is TRBV6-6, the J gene TRBJ2-5, with 9 bases aligning to TRBD1. Judging by the DNA end, TRBJ2-7 fits better; the J call may be wrong. The V gene's germline CDR1 is MNHNY and CDR2 SVGAGI (reference sequence). The CDR3 contains 15 residues. The CDR3 sequence is CASSRGQGRLYEQYF. In DNA form, the CDR3 reads TGTGCCAGCAGCCGCGGACAGGGGAGGTTATACGAGCAGTACTTC.

The rearrangement joins TRBV7-9 to TRBJ1-5; D unclear. Trimming cost V 3 bases and J 9 bases, with 9 bases left between them. Germline assignment: CDR1 SEHNR and CDR2 FQNEAQ (reference sequence). The CDR3 has 12 amino acids. CDR3: CASSFGKGPQHF. For the CDR3, the DNA is TGTGCCAGCAGCTTTGGTAAAGGGCCCCAGCATTTT.

This clonotype was found a few times. The V gene is TRBV29-1, the J gene TRBJ2-1, with a weak D call TRBD2 (5 bases). The germline V and J ends were trimmed by 2 bases and 2 bases, with 13 bases remaining between them. This CDR3 is built from 15 residues. Per germline, CDR1 SQVTM and CDR2 ANQGSEA. CDR3 in amino acids: CSVEWVGVPYNEQFF. For the CDR3, the DNA is TGCAGCGTTGAATGGGTGGGAGTTCCCTACAATGAGCAGTTCTTC.

This clonotype was counted only a few times. The V and J genes are TRBV7-2 and TRBJ2-3; TRBD1 is a possible D gene (6 bases). The length of the CDR3 is 14 residues. Germline V CDR1 and CDR2: SGHTA, FQGNSA. Trimming stripped 5 bases from V and 0 bases from J, with 9 bases between. In DNA, the CDR3 is TGTGCCAGCAGCACGGACAGAAGCACAGATACGCAGTATTTT. Translated, it gives CASSTDRSTDTQYF.

The chain employs TRBV2 and TRBJ2-5; 11 bases are a match to TRBD1. The length of the CDR3 is 15 residues. The germline CDR1 and CDR2 sequences are SNHLY and FYNNEI. V lost 6 bases and J lost 5; bases outside the gene matches: 8. In nucleotides, the CDR3 is TGTGCCAGCAGCGCTCGGACAGGGGGCGCGGAGACCCAGTACTTC. Protein product: CASSARTGGAETQYF.

This chain joins TRBV2 and TRBJ2-1; tentatively, D is TRBD1 or TRBD2 (5 bases each). Trimming pared 7 bases from V and 10 bases from J, leaving 23 bases between. This CDR3 spans 15 amino acids. The V gene's germline CDR1 is SNHLY and CDR2 FYNNEI. CDR3 protein: CASKVGDERGYEQFF. The DNA for the CDR3 is TGTGCCAGCAAGGTAGGGGACGAGAGAGGCTACGAGCAGTTCTTC.

The genes are TRBV20-1 and TRBJ2-7; D possibly corresponds to TRBD1 (6 bases). Per germline, CDR1 DFQATT and CDR2 SNEGSKA (reference sequence). V was pared by 0 bases and J by 3 bases, with 12 bases between. The CDR3 covers 14 residues. The CDR3 loop is CSARDVDSYYEQYF. In DNA form, the CDR3 reads TGCAGTGCTAGAGACGTGGACAGCTACTACGAGCAGTACTTC.

The chain couples TRBV20-1 to TRBJ2-5, with 10 positions matching TRBD2. V was clipped by 0 bases and J by 3 bases; unmatched bases: 7. Looked up from germline, CDR1 is DFQATT and CDR2 is SNEGSKA (reference sequence). This CDR3 comprises 16 residues. The CDR3 is CSARDFSGRDEETQYF. The CDR3 DNA is TGCAGTGCTAGAGATTTCAGCGGGAGGGATGAAGAGACCCAGTACTTC.